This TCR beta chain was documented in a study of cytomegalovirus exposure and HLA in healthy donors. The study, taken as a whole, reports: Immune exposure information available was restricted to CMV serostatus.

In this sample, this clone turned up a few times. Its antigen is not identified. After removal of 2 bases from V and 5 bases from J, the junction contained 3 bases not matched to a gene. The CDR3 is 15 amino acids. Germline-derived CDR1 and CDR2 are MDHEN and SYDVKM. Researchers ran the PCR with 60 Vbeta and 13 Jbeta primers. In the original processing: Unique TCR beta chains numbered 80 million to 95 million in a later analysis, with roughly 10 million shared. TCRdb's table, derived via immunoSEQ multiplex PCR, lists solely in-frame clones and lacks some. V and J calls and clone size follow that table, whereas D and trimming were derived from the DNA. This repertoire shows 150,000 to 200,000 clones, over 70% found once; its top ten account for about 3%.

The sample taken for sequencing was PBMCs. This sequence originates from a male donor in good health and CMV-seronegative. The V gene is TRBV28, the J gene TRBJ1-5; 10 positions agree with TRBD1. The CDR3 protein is CASSLGGTGDQPQHF. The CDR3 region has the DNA TGTGCCAGCAGTTTAGGCGGGACAGGGGATCAGCCCCAGCATTTT.